This T cell receptor (beta chain) was obtained from a study of T-cell reconstitution after alpha-beta-depleted transplantation in children (TCRdb year 2016). Regarding the research as a whole: T-cell immune reconstitution after TCRalphabeta/CD19-depleted allogeneic hematopoietic cell transplantation in children was quantitatively tracked in the study by means of TCR repertoire profiling.

The treatment or condition tag for this specimen amounts to: allogeneic hematopoietic cell transplantation with graft depleted of TCRalphabeta T cells and CD19 B cells. TCRalphabeta/CD19-depleted allogeneic hematopoietic cell grafts were given to the transplant recipients, all of whom were children. The CDR3 spans 14 residues, from the cysteine through the phenylalanine. Left in the record is the CDR3 DNA by itself, 42 bases read in frame from the first base. According to the germline V gene, CDR1 reads SGHRS and CDR2 reads YFSETQ. Trimming accounts for 4 bases at V and 7 bases at J, while the number of junction bases matched to no gene is 10. The investigation overall reported the following: The high TCRbeta diversity at day 60 in some patients was ascribed to recipient T cells and intrathymic progenitors that had survived conditioning. About two months after transplant, the apparently early recovery of alphabetaT-cell counts reportedly depended on just several hundred clones that had expanded rapidly and came from non-depleted graft cells. Hyperexpanded clone frequencies declined over subsequent months; after one year, T-cell counts and TCRbeta diversity were mostly attributed to newly produced T cells.

This clonotype was recorded many times. Its antigen has not been determined. Base qualities were left out, and no much larger clone turns up one base away. The protocol used for the library was PCR. TCRdb shows the sequencer as Illumina HiSeq 2500. TCR library preparation used molecular barcoding, with unique molecular identifiers applied to normalize quantification of the TCRbeta repertoire. TCRdb reworked the public reads: Q25 trimming with fastp, MiXCR clone assembly, productive beta chains retained. When rows share a CDR3 protein, they turn into one entry using the most common DNA and genes. A total of around 140,000 distinct CDR3 sequences appear in this sample, roughly 8.8% of them only once. The ten most abundant clones make up around a sixth of the sample.

The V gene is TRBV5-1 and the J gene is TRBJ1-1, with 7 bases aligning to TRBD1. This sequence was found in a female patient younger than 10 who had a stem cell transplant for congenital amegakaryocytic thrombocytopenia, so the T cells may come from the graft donor. The sequencing here drew on PBMCs, mostly from graft donor cells, taken 180 days after TCRalphabeta/CD19-depleted stem cell transplant. The DNA is TGCGCCAGCAGCGATACCGGGACAGATCATGAAGCTTTCTTT. Translation gives CASSDTGTDHEAFF.